These 5 T cell receptor beta chains were sequenced from one sample in a study of CD8 T cells in Susac syndrome. An input of roughly 0.5 to 1 ug of RNA was subjected to reverse transcription using random hexamers. TCRdb analysed the immunoSEQ multiplex PCR reads with MiXCR anew, one entry per CDR3 protein. The sample contains a few hundred thousand distinct CDR3 sequences, 92% of which appear only once. Sequencing was done on a sample of CD4+ T cells from PBMCs. Receptor source: a human donor with multiple sclerosis.

The chain uses TRBV3-1 and TRBJ2-7; no clear D. The V end lost 4 bases, the J end lost 6 bases, and 16 bases lay between the germline ends. Germline V gives CDR1 LGHDT, CDR2 YNNKEL (reference sequence). The CDR3 has 14 amino acids. The CDR3 region has the DNA TGTGCCAGCAGCCTTCAATCTCGATGGACCGAGCAGTACTTC. This encodes CASSLQSRWTEQYF.

The chain has TRBV6-1 and TRBJ2-1; D gene unclear. The CDR3 is 16 amino acids. V gave up 8 bases and J gave up 9 bases, with 26 bases separating them. Germline CDR1 reads MNHNS; CDR2 reads SASEGT. CDR3 amino acids: CASGRLDSGLTGEQFF. The CDR3, as DNA: TGTGCCAGCGGTCGACTTGATTCGGGTCTCACGGGTGAGCAGTTCTTC.

The chain links TRBV7-2 to TRBJ2-7; D is perhaps TRBD1 (6 bases). Germline-derived CDR1 and CDR2 are SGHTA and FQGNSA. V dropped 5 bases and J dropped 2 bases, with 16 bases sitting between them. The CDR3 runs 15 residues. CDR3 sequence: CASSERWGPTYEQYF. The CDR3 coding sequence is TGTGCCAGCAGCGAACGTTGGGGGCCCACCTACGAGCAGTACTTC.

The J gene is TRBJ2-1, the V gene TRBV7-9; 7 bases line up with TRBD1. This CDR3 contains 18 residues. Losses at the gene ends were 2 bases for V and 9 bases for J; bases not matched to a gene: 19. Germline V gene sequence: CDR1 SEHNR, CDR2 FQNEAQ (reference sequence). Here the CDR3 DNA reads TGTGCCAGCAGCTTAAATCGGGTCAGGGGGTCCCCTTTCATTGAGCAGTTCTTC. Protein sequence: CASSLNRVRGSPFIEQFF.

The J gene is TRBJ1-3, the V gene TRBV14; the D is unclear. The CDR3 spans 15 residues. V dropped 1 base and J dropped 4 bases, with 11 bases sitting between them. Germline V gene sequence: CDR1 SGHDN, CDR2 FVKESK. The CDR3 protein is CASSQGNRIGNTIYF. DNA of the CDR3: TGTGCCAGCAGCCAAGGGAACCGCATAGGAAACACCATATATTTT.